These T cell receptor beta chains were read from a single sample in a study of blood T cell repertoires in COVID-19. Using immunoSEQ multiplex PCR, the repertoire was profiled, and TCRdb retains in-frame clones only, with some absent. The table records under 95,000 clones, roughly 89% of them present only once. Sequencing was done on a sample of peripheral blood. The origin of the receptors is a woman aged 45 to 65 with acute or convalescent COVID-19. Each CDR3 is given without its conserved first and last residue. Size values are once, few and many counts, or a class for expanded clones, and some rows have none.

14	TRBV19	.	TRBJ1-5	ASSPRTGKGNQPQH
14	TRBV9	.	TRBJ2-2	ASSEGGGQNTGELF
16	TRBV5-1	.	TRBJ2-2	ASSSGLAFPGDTGELF
12	TRBV6-2/TRBV6-3	.	TRBJ2-1	ASSHSGSYNEQF
13	TRBV27	.	TRBJ1-1	ASSFYGGMNTEAF
11	TRBV14	.	TRBJ2-1	ASSQGQGSGQF
12	TRBV2	.	TRBJ2-3	ASSAGLASDTQY
14	TRBV25-1	.	TRBJ1-4	ASSDLGATTNEKLF
11	TRBV25-1	.	TRBJ1-6	ASSESGISPLH
13	TRBV2	.	TRBJ2-5	ASNAPGDRQETQY
14	TRBV19	.	TRBJ1-5	AAAEGQTLVNQPQH
11	TRBV3-1/TRBV3-2	.	TRBJ1-2	ASSQGGLGGYT
14	TRBV5-4	.	TRBJ2-3	ASSLTFRTATDTQY
11	TRBV10-2	.	TRBJ1-2	ASRDPGVKGYT
9	TRBV19	.	TRBJ1-5	ASSFGGPQH
13	TRBV28	.	TRBJ2-3	ASSSSGSGGDTQY
14	TRBV5-6	.	TRBJ2-7	ASSSPRDRGSYEQY
15	TRBV5-1	.	TRBJ1-1	ASSSGYRDAYGTEAF
10	TRBV3-1/TRBV3-2	.	TRBJ2-1	ASSPGASEQF
13	TRBV7-9	once	TRBJ2-7	ASSLGRGSSYEQY
14	TRBV28	.	TRBJ1-1	ASRPGPGSVSTEAF
14	TRBV5-6	.	TRBJ2-3	ASSLGLGQGTDTQY
14	TRBV19	once	TRBJ2-3	ASSTDRGFSTDTQY
15	TRBV7-2	.	TRBJ2-3	ASSLILPGTAGDTQY
14	TRBV4-2	.	TRBJ2-1	ASSQGGGLSYNEQF
13	TRBV5-1	.	TRBJ1-1	ASSPTGQGDTEAF
14	TRBV28	.	TRBJ2-2	ASSPVGAGERGELF
16	TRBV10-1	.	TRBJ2-2	ASSDGRGTEKNTGELF
11	TRBV3-1/TRBV3-2	.	TRBJ1-2	ASSSDRTYGYT
13	TRBV18	.	TRBJ1-5	ASSPGSYSNQPQH
13	TRBV27	.	TRBJ1-6	ASSNTGRDNSPLH
13	TRBV7-3	.	TRBJ1-1	ASSLTTGGRTEAF
11	TRBV27	.	TRBJ2-7	ASSRDRTYEQY
12	TRBV28	.	TRBJ1-2	ATGDTSRVYGYT
14	TRBV25-1	.	TRBJ1-2	ASGETFTGGNYGYT
13	TRBV7-9	.	TRBJ2-1	ASSLLGGRVDEQF
13	TRBV19	.	TRBJ2-1	ASSTSVRSYNEQF
15	TRBV28	.	TRBJ2-7	ASSPPLPGSAPSEQY
11	TRBV7-2	.	TRBJ1-2	ASSLPPNYGYT
12	TRBV11-2	.	TRBJ1-4	ASSERGTNEKLF
13	TRBV12-5	.	TRBJ2-2	ASGLQGAGTGELF
11	TRBV12-2	.	TRBJ1-1	ASRLRGHTEAF
13	TRBV6-5	.	TRBJ1-2	ASSPFGGLDYGYT
14	TRBV23-1	.	TRBJ1-4	ASTRSGQGRNEKLF
11	TRBV2	once	TRBJ2-2	ASSAIITGELF
15	TRBV7-6	.	TRBJ2-2	ASSLPLAGVNTGELF
10	TRBV30	.	TRBJ2-2	AWTGGIGELF
11	TRBV6-2/TRBV6-3	.	TRBJ2-1	ASSYGRGSGQF